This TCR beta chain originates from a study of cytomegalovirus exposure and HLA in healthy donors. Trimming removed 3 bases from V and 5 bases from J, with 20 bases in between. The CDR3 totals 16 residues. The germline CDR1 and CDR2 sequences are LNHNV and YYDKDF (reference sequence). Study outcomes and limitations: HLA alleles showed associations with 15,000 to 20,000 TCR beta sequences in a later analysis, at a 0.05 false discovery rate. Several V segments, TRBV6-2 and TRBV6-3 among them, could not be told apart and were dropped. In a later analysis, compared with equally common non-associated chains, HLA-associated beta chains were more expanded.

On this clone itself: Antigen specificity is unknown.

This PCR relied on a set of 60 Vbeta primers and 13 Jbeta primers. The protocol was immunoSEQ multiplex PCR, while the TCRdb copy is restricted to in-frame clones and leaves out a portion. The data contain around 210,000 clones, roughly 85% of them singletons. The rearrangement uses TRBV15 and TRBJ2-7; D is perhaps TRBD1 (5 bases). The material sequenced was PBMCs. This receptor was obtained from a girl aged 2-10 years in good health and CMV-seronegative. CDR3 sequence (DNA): TGTGCCACCAGCAGGGAGCACGGACATGCCGGCGACGAGCAGTACTTC. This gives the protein CATSREHGHAGDEQYF.